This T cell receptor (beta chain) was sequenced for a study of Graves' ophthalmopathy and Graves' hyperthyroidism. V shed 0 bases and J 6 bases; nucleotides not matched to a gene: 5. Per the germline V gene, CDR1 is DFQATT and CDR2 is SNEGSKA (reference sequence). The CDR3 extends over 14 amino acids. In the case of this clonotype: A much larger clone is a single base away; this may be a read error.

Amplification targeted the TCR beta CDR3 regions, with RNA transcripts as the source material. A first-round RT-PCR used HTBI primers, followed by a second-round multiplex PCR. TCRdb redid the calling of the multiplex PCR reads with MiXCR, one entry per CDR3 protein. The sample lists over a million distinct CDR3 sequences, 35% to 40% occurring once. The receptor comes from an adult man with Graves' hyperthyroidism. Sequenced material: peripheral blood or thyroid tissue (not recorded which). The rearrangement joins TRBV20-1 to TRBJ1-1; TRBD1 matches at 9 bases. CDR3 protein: CSARDRDRVAEAFF. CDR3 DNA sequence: TGCAGTGCTAGAGATAGGGACAGGGTGGCTGAAGCTTTCTTT.